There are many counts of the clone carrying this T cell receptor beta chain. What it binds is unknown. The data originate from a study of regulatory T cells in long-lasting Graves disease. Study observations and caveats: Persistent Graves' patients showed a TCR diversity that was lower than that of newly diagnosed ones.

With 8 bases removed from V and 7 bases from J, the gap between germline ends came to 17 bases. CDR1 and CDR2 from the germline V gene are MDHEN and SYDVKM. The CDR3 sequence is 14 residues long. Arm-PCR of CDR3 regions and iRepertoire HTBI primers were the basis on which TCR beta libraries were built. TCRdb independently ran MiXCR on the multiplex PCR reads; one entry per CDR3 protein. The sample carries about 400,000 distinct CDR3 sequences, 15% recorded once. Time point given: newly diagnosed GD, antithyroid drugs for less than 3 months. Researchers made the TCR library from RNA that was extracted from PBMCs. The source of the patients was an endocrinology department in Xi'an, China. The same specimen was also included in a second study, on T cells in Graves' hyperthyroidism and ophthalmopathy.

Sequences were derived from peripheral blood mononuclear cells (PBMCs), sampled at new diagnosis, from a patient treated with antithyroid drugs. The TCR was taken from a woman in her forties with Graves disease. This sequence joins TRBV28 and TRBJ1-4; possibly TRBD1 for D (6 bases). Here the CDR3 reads CASATGSGLEKLFF. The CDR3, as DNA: TGTGCCAGCGCCACAGGGTCGGGTCTTGAAAAACTGTTTTTT.